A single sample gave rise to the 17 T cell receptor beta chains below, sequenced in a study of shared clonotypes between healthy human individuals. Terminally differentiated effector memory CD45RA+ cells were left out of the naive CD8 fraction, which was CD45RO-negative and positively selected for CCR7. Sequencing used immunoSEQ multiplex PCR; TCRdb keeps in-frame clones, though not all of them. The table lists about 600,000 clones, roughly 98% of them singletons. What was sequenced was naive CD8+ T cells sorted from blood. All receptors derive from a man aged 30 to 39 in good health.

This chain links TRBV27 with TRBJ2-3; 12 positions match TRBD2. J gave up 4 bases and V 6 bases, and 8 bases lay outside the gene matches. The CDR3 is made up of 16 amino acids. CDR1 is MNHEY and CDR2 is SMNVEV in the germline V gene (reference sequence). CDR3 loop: CASSSRTSGIPDTQYF. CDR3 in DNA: TGTGCCAGCAGCTCAAGGACTAGCGGGATCCCAGATACGCAGTATTTT.

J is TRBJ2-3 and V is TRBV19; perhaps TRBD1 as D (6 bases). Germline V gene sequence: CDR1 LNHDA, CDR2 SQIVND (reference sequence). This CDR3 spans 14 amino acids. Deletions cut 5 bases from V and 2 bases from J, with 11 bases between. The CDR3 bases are TGTGCCAGTAGTTCTCGACAGGTCACAGATACGCAGTATTTT. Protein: CASSSRQVTDTQYF.

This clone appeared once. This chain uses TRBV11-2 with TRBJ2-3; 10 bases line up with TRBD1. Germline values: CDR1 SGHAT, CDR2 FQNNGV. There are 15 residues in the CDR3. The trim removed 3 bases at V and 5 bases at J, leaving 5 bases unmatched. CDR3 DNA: TGTGCCAGCAGCTTGACAGGGGGCGCATTAGATACGCAGTATTTT. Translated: CASSLTGGALDTQYF.

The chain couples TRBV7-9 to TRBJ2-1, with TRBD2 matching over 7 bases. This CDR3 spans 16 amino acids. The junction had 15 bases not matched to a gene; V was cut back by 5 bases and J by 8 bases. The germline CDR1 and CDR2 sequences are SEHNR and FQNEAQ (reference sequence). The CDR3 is CASSPKDPGGRYEQFF. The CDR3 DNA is TGTGCCAGCAGCCCCAAGGATCCGGGAGGTCGGTATGAGCAGTTCTTC.

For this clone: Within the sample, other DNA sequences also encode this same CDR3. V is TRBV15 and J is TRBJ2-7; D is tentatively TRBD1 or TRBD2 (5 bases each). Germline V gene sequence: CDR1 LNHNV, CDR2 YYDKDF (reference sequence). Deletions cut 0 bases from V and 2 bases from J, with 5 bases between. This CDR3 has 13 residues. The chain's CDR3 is CATSREGPYEQYF. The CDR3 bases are TGTGCCACCAGCAGAGAGGGACCCTACGAGCAGTACTTC. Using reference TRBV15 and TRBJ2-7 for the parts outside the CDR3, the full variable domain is DAMVIQNPRYQVTQFGKPVTLSCSQTLNHNVMYWYQQKSSQAPKLLFHYYDKDFNNEADTPDNFQSRRPNTSFCFLDIRSPGLGDTAMYLCATSREGPYEQYFGPGTRLTVT.

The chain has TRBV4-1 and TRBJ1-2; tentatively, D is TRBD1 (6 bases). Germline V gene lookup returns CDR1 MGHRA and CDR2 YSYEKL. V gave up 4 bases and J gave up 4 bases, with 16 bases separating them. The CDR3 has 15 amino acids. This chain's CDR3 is CASSPDMTGLYGYTF. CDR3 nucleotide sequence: TGCGCCAGCAGCCCCGATATGACAGGACTCTATGGCTACACCTTC.

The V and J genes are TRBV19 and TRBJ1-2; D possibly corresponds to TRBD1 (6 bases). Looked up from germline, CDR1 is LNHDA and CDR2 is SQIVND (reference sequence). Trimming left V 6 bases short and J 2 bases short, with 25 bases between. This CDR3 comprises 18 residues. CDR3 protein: CASRSEGDETGRNYGYTF. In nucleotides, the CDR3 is TGTGCCAGTAGGTCCGAGGGGGATGAGACAGGCCGAAACTATGGCTACACCTTC.

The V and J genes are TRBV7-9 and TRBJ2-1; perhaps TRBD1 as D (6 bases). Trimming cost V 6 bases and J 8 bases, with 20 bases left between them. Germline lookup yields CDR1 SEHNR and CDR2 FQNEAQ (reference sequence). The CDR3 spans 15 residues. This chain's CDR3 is CASRDRPALDDEQFF. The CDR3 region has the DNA TGTGCCAGCAGGGACAGACCGGCCCTCGACGATGAGCAGTTCTTC.

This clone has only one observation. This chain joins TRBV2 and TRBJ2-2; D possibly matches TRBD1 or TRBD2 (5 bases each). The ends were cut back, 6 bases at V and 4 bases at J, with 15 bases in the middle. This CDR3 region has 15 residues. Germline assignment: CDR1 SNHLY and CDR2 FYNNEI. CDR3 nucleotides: TGTGCCAGCAGCCCCAGTTGGGACCTCACCGGGGAGCTGTTTTTT. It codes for CASSPSWDLTGELFF. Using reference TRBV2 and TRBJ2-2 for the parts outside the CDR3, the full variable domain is EPEVTQTPSHQVTQMGQEVILRCVPISNHLYFYWYRQILGQKVEFLVSFYNNEISEKSEIFDDQFSVERPDGSNFTLKIRSTKLEDSAMYFCASSPSWDLTGELFFGEGSRLTVL.

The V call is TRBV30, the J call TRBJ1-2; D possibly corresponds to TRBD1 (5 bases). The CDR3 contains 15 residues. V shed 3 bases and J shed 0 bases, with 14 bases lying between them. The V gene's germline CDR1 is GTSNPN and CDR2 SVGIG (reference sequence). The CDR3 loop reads CAWSRWGSANYGYTF. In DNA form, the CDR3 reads TGTGCCTGGAGCCGATGGGGGTCTGCTAACTATGGCTACACCTTC.

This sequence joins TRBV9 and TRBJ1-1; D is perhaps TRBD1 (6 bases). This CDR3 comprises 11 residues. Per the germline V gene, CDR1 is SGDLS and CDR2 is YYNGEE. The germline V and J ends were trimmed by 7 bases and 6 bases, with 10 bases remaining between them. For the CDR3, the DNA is TGTGCCAGCGGGGGGCCCCCTGAAGCTTTCTTT. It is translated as CASGGPPEAFF.

In nucleotides, the CDR3 is TGTGCCAGCCGCCTTTTCGGGAGATCCGCAGATACGCAGTATTTT. This gives the protein CASRLFGRSADTQYF. The V call is TRBV5-4, the J call TRBJ2-3; perhaps TRBD2 as D (6 bases). The CDR3 is 15 amino acids. CDR1 SGHNT and CDR2 YYREEE come from the germline V gene (reference sequence). The V end was cut by 7 bases, the J end by 4 bases, with 19 bases between.

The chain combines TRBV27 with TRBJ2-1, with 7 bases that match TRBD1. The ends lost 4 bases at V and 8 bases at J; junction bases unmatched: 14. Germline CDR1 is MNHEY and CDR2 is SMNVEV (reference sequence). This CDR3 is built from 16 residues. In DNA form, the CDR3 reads TGTGCCAGCAGTTCTGTGCAGGGGGAGTGGGTCGATGAGCAGTTCTTC. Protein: CASSSVQGEWVDEQFF.

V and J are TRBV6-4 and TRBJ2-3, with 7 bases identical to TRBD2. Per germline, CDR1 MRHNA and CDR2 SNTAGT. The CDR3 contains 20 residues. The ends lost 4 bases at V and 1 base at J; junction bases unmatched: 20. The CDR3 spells CASSAPVLAEPLFGTDTQYF. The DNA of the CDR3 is TGTGCCAGCAGTGCGCCCGTCCTAGCGGAGCCCTTGTTTGGCACAGATACGCAGTATTTT.

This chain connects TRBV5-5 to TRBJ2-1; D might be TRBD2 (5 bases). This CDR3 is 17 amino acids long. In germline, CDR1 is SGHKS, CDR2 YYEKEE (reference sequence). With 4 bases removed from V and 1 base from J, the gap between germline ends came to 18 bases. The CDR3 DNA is TGTGCCAGCAGCGCTGGCCCCCCGGGATCTTCCTACAATGAGCAGTTCTTC. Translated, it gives CASSAGPPGSSYNEQFF.

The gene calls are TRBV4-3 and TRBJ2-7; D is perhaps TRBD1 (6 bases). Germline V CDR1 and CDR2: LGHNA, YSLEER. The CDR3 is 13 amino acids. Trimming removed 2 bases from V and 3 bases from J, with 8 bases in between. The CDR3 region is CASSQNRDYEQYF. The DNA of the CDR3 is TGCGCCAGCAGCCAAAACAGGGACTACGAGCAGTACTTC.

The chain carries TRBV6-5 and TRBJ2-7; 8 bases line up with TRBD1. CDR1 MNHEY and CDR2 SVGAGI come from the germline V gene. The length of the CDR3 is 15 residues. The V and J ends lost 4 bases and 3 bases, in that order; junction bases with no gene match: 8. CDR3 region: CASSSTDRELYEQYF. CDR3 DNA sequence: TGTGCCAGCAGTTCAACGGACAGGGAGCTCTACGAGCAGTACTTC.